This TCR beta chain was recovered during a study of cytomegalovirus exposure and HLA in healthy donors. The repertoire was sequenced with immunoSEQ multiplex PCR; TCRdb's copy has only in-frame clones and lacks some. In the table there are 100,000 to 150,000 clones, around 86% of which are singletons. The germline V gene encodes CDR1 MNHNS and CDR2 SASEGT. The CDR3 runs 15 residues. Germline trimming cut 4 bases from V and 4 bases from J; bases unmatched to any gene: 8. Donors came from a validation cohort of over a hundred subjects, distinct from the first 666-subject cohort. Sequencing was carried out using PBMCs. The sequence came from a woman between 18 and 29 years old in good health and CMV-seronegative. The chain recombines TRBV6-1 with TRBJ1-2, with 8 nucleotides matching TRBD1. This chain's CDR3 is CASSGGDRRVYGYTF. The CDR3 bases are TGTGCCAGCAGTGGGGGGGACAGGCGGGTCTATGGCTACACCTTC.